This paragraph covers one T cell receptor (beta chain) sequence. This entry is derived from a study of read filtering for tumor transcriptome and immune sequencing. Study-level information: Whole-transcriptome libraries were prepared after DNase treatment. TCR-mapped reads were about 3.5 to 11 million with IR-seq versus about 75 to 1,400 with RNA-seq.

The library was built from roughly 400 ng RNA with molecular barcoded adaptors for alpha/delta and beta/gamma chains. TCRdb ran MiXCR on the reads and lists one entry per CDR3 protein. Here the sample spans around 50,000 distinct CDR3 sequences, 20% to 25% being singletons. The V end was cut by 6 bases, the J end by 2 bases, with 5 bases between. Germline V lookup: CDR1 MGHDK, CDR2 SYGVNS. The CDR3 length is 12 residues. This TCR was sampled from a donor over 35 with multiple myeloma. The chain is built from TRBV25-1 and TRBJ1-5; weak D call: TRBD1 (5 bases). Sequencing was carried out using a population of CD138-negative cells sorted from bone marrow. The CDR3 bases are TGTGCCAGCAGACAGGGCAATCAGCCCCAGCATTTT. It yields the protein CASRQGNQPQHF.